This entry lists 11 T cell receptor beta chains sequenced from one sample in a study of T cells in localized non-small cell lung cancer. The assay was immunoSEQ multiplex PCR, and TCRdb's table has in-frame clones only and misses some. Seen here are more than 800 clones, over 25% observed once, and the top ten hold 9.5% to 15%. The source material was lung tumor tissue, sampled before any cancer treatment. These receptors all stem from a woman between 35 and 75 years old with stage I squamous cell lung carcinoma.

This clone came up a few times. The V gene is TRBV11-3, the J gene TRBJ1-5; 10 bases agree with TRBD1. The J segment lost 2 bases and the V segment lost 3 bases, leaving 7 bases of the junction unmatched. Germline V CDR1 and CDR2: SGHNT, YENEEA. This CDR3 is built from 17 residues. The CDR3 protein is CASSFGTGDGGNQPQHF. Here the CDR3 DNA reads TGTGCCAGCAGCTTCGGGACAGGGGATGGGGGCAATCAGCCCCAGCATTTT.

This clone is a singleton in its sample. This sequence joins TRBV12-5 and TRBJ2-2, with 9 bases matching TRBD2. The germline V gene encodes CDR1 LGHNT and CDR2 FRNRAP. The CDR3 has 17 residues. Losses at the gene ends were 4 bases for V and 4 bases for J; bases not matched to a gene: 10. CDR3 nucleotides: TGTGCTAGTGGTTCCCCTCATAGCGGGGGACCCACCGGGGAGCTGTTTTTT. Protein: CASGSPHSGGPTGELFF.

This clone is deemed large (0.1 to 1%). V and J are TRBV6-1 and TRBJ2-4; 7 bases agree with TRBD1. The CDR3 is made up of 16 amino acids. Germline loops: CDR1 MNHNS, CDR2 SASEGT. V trimming: 0 bases; J trimming: 5 bases; junction bases outside the gene matches: 7. The CDR3 region has the DNA TGTGCCAGCAGTGAAGCGCTGACAGGGATGGAAAACATTCAGTACTTC. It is translated as CASSEALTGMENIQYF.

This clone occurred a few times. This chain links TRBV11-3 with TRBJ1-2; 7 positions agree with TRBD1. Germline CDR1 SGHNT, CDR2 YENEEA. The CDR3 is 17 amino acids. V dropped 5 bases and J dropped 5; count of bases not matched to a gene: 17. This chain's CDR3 is CASSIALKQGLRYGYTF. The CDR3 bases are TGTGCCAGCAGCATCGCCCTGAAACAGGGGCTACGATATGGCTACACCTTC.

The J gene is TRBJ1-4, the V gene TRBV9, with D uncertain. CDR3 size: 15 residues. The V gene lost 5 bases and the J gene lost 8 bases, with 19 bases spanning the gap. The V gene's germline CDR1 is SGDLS and CDR2 YYNGEE. CDR3 protein: CASSGLQVEGEKLFF. CDR3 DNA sequence: TGTGCCAGCAGTGGTTTGCAGGTAGAGGGCGAAAAACTGTTTTTT. Combining the CDR3 with reference TRBV9 and TRBJ1-4 gives the whole variable domain DSGVTQTPKHLITATGQRVTLRCSPRSGDLSVYWYQQSLDQGLQFLIQYYNGEERAKGNILERFSAQQFPDLHSELNLSSLELGDSALYFCASSGLQVEGEKLFFGSGTQLSVL.

DNA of the CDR3: TGTGCCAGCAGTTATCGAAGCACAGATACGCAGTATTTT. It encodes CASSYRSTDTQYF. V gene TRBV6-8 combines with J gene TRBJ2-3; no definite D call. The CDR3 is 13 residues long. V lost 3 bases and J 0 bases, leaving 4 bases between the germline ends. Germline CDR1 MNHGY, CDR2 SAAAGT.

The V gene is TRBV11-3, the J gene TRBJ1-1; D uncertain. Germline-derived CDR1 and CDR2 are SGHNT and YENEEA. The CDR3 covers 14 residues. Trimming took off 3 bases at V and 0 bases at J, with 8 bases between the two ends. This CDR3 is CASSLRLLNTEAFF. The CDR3 DNA reads as TGTGCCAGCAGCTTGAGGCTACTGAACACTGAAGCTTTCTTT.

This clone was seen a few times. This chain connects TRBV5-1 to TRBJ1-4, with TRBD1 matching over 8 bases. CDR3 length equals 15 residues. Per germline, CDR1 SGHRS and CDR2 YFSETQ. The V segment lost 0 bases and the J segment 7 bases; nucleotides outside the gene matches: 5. DNA of the CDR3: TGCGCCAGCAGCTTGGCAGGGGGCGTTATTGAAAAACTGTTTTTT. It encodes CASSLAGGVIEKLFF.

The V and J genes are TRBV11-3 and TRBJ2-1, with D uncertain. Germline lookup yields CDR1 SGHNT and CDR2 YENEEA. The germline V and J ends were trimmed by 5 bases and 12 bases, with 20 bases remaining between them. This CDR3 spans 14 amino acids. In DNA form, the CDR3 reads TGTGCCAGCAGCGTACCACCCCCTGAAGTGGTGCAGTTCTTC. Protein sequence: CASSVPPPEVVQFF.

Only a few counts were recorded for this clone. One junction end disagrees with the germline gene, perhaps due to a read error. CDR3 region: CATSSGDNTDTQYF. The CDR3 DNA reads as TGTGCCACCAGTAGCGGGGATAACACAGATACGCAGTATTTT. The chain combines TRBV6-8 with TRBJ2-3; 8 positions match TRBD2. CDR1 is MNHGY, CDR2 SAAAGT, per germline. The CDR3 totals 14 residues.

This clone was observed a handful of times. The chain combines TRBV19 with TRBJ1-6; the match to TRBD1 covers 9 bases. V lost 2 bases to trimming and J lost 6 bases; unmatched junction nucleotides: 5. The CDR3 length is 16 residues. CDR1 is LNHDA and CDR2 is SQIVND in the germline V gene (reference sequence). CDR3 sequence (DNA): TGTGCCAGTAGTATAAAGGCGACAGGGGGTAATTCACCCCTCCACTTT. This sequence encodes CASSIKATGGNSPLHF.